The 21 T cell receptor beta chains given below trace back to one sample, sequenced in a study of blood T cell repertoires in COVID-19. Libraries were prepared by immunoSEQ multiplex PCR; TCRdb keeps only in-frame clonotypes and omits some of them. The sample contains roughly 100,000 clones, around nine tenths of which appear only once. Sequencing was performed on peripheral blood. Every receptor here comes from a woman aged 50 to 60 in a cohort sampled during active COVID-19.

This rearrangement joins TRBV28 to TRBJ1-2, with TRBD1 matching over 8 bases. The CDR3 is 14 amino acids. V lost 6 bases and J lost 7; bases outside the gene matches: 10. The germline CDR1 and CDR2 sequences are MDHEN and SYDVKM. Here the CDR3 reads CASRGQAQFSGYTF. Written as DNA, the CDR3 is TGTGCCAGCAGGGGACAGGCCCAATTCTCTGGCTACACCTTC.

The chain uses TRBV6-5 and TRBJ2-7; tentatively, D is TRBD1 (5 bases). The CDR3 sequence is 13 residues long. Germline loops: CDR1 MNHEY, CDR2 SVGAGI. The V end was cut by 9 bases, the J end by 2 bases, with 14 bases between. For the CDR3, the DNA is TGTGCCAGTTCTCCGGCAGGGACCTACGAGCAGTACTTC. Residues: CASSPAGTYEQYF.

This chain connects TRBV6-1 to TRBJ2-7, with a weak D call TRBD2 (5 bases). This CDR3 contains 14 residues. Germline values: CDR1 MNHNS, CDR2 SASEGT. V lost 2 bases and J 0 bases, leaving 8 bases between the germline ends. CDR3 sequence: CASSELANSYEQYF. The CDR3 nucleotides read TGTGCCAGCAGTGAACTAGCCAACTCCTACGAGCAGTACTTC.

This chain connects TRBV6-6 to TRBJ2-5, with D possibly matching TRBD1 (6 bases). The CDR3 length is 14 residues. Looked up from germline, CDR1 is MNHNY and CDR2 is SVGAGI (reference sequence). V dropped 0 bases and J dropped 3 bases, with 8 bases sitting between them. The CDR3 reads CASSYSNREETQYF. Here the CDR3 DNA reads TGTGCCAGCAGTTACTCGAACAGGGAAGAGACCCAGTACTTC.

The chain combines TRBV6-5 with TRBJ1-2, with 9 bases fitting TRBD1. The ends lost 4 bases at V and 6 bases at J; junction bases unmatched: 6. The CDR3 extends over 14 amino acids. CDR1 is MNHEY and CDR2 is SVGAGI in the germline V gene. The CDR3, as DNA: TGTGCCAGCAGTTCAAGGGACAGGGCCAATGGCTACACCTTC. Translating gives CASSSRDRANGYTF.

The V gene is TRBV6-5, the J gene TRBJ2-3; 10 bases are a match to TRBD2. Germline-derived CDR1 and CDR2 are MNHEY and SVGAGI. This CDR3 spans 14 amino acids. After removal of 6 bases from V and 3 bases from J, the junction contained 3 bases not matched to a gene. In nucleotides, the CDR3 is TGTGCCAGCAGAGCGGGAGGGCCAACAGATACGCAGTATTTT. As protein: CASRAGGPTDTQYF.

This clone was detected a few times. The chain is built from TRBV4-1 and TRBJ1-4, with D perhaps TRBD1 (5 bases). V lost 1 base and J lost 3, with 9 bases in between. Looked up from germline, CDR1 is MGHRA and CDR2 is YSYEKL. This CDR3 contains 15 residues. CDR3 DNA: TGCGCCAGCAGCCAAGTACCGGGGGCTAATGAAAAACTGTTTTTT. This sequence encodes CASSQVPGANEKLFF.

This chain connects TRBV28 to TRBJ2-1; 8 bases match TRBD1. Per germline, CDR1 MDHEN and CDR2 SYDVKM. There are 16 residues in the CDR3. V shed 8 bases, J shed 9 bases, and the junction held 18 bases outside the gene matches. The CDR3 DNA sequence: TGTGCCAGCCCTCCAGAGTCAGGGTCAGGGGGCGGTGAGCAGTTCTTC. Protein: CASPPESGSGGGEQFF.

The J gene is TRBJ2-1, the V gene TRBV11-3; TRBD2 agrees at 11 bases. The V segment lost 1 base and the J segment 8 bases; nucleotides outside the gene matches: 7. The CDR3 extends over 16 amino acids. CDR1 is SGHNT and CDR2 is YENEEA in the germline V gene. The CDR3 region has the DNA TGTGCCAGCAGCTTAGCGGGGACTAGCGGCTTCGATGAGCAGTTCTTC. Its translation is CASSLAGTSGFDEQFF.

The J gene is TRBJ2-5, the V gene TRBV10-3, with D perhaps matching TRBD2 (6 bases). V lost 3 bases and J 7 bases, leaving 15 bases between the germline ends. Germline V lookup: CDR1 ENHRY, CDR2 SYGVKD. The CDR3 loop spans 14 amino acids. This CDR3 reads CAISDGASVMTQYF. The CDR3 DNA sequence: TGTGCCATCAGTGATGGGGCTAGCGTGATGACCCAGTACTTC.

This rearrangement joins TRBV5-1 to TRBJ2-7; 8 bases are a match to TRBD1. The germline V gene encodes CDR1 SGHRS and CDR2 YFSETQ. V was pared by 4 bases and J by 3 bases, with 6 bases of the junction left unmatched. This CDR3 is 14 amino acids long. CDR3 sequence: CASSADRADYEQYF. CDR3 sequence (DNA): TGCGCCAGCAGCGCGGACAGGGCTGACTACGAGCAGTACTTC.

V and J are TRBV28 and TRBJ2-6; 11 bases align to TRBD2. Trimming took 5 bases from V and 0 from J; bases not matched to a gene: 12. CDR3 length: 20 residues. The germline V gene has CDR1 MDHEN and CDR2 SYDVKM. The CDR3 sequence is CASSGLVTSGSYSGANVLTF. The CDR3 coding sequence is TGTGCCAGCAGTGGGTTGGTTACTAGCGGGAGTTACTCTGGGGCCAACGTCCTGACTTTC.

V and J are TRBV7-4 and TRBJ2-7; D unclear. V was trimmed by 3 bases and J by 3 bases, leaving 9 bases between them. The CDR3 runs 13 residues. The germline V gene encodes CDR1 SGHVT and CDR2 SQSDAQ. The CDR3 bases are TGTGCCAGCAGCTTGCCCAGAGGCTACGAGCAGTACTTC. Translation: CASSLPRGYEQYF.

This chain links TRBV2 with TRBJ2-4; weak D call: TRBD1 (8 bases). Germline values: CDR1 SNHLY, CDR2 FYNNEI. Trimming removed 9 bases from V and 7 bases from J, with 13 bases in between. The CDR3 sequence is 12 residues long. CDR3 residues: CASTGGVNIQYF. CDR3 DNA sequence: TGTGCCAGTACAGGGGGGGTGAACATTCAGTACTTC.

In nucleotides, the CDR3 is TGTGCCAGCAGCTTTCGGGGGTTTGATAATGAAAAACTGTTTTTT. Its protein product is CASSFRGFDNEKLFF. The chain couples TRBV11-2 to TRBJ1-4; possible D gene TRBD1, 5 bases. This CDR3 is 15 amino acids long. The V and J ends lost 3 bases and 4 bases respectively, with 12 bases between them. In germline, CDR1 is SGHAT, CDR2 FQNNGV. Complete variable domain (other parts from reference TRBV11-2 and TRBJ1-4): EAGVAQSPRYKIIEKRQSVAFWCNPISGHATLYWYQQILGQGPKLLIQFQNNGVVDDSQLPKDRFSAERLKGVDSTLKIQPAKLEDSAVYLCASSFRGFDNEKLFFGSGTQLSVL.

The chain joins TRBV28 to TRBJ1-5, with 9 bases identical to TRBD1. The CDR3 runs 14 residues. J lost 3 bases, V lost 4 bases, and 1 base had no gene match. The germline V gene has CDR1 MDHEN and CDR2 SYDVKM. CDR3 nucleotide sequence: TGTGCCAGCAGTTACAGGGGGCTCAATCAGCCCCAGCATTTT. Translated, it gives CASSYRGLNQPQHF.

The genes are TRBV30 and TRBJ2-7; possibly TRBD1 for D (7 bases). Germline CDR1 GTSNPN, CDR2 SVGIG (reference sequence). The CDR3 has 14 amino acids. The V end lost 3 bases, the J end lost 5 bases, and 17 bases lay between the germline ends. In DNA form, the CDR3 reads TGTGCCTGGAGCTGGGCCAGGGGGGTCCACGAGCAGTACTTC. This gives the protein CAWSWARGVHEQYF.

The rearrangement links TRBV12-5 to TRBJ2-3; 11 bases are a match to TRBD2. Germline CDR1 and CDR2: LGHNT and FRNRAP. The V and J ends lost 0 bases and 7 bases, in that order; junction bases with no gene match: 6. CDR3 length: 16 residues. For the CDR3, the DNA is TGTGCTAGTGGTTTGGTACTTAGCGGGGGGGCCAATACGCAGTATTTT. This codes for CASGLVLSGGANTQYF.

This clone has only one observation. The CDR3, as DNA: TGCAGTGCTACTGCGAGTTCGGAAGCTTTCTTT. It is translated as CSATASSEAFF. This chain connects TRBV20-1 to TRBJ1-1; no clear D. With 4 bases removed from V and 8 bases from J, the gap between germline ends came to 11 bases. This CDR3 comprises 11 residues. CDR1 and CDR2 (germline): DFQATT, SNEGSKA (reference sequence).

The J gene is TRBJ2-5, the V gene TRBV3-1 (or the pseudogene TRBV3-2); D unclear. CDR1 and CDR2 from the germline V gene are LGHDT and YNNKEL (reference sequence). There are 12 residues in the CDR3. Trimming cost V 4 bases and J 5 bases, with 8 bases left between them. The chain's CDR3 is CASSPSGETQYF. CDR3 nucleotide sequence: TGTGCCAGCAGCCCTAGTGGGGAGACCCAGTACTTC.

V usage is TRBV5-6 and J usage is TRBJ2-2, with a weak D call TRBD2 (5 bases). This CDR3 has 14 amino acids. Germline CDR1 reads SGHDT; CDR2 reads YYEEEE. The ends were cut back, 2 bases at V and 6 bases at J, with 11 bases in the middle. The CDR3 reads CASSFRGSPGELFF. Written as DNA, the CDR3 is TGTGCCAGCAGCTTTCGGGGAAGTCCCGGGGAGCTGTTTTTT.